This entry describes one T cell receptor beta chain. What it recognizes is unknown. The source of the sample is a study of Tregs in tolerant kidney transplant recipients. Data came from immunoSEQ multiplex PCR; TCRdb stores just in-frame clones and leaves some out. Of tens of thousands of clones in the sample, about 91% were seen once. The nonmyeloablative bone marrow transplants came from related graft donors, with transient mixed chimerism. Trimming removed 5 bases at V and 6 bases at J, with 10 bases between. The CDR3 is made up of 11 amino acids. CDR1 DFQATT and CDR2 SNEGSKA come from the germline V gene (reference sequence). Study observations and caveats: Changing PCR primers prevented nucleotide comparison between some patients' samples.

Sequencing was performed on CD4+ T cells from blood (PBMCs), taken 24 months after the transplant. The clonotype was recovered from a human patient who received a combined kidney and bone marrow transplant. Some T cells may trace back to the graft donor. The chain links TRBV20-1 to TRBJ1-1, with a tentative D call TRBD1 (5 bases). This chain's CDR3 is CSAGGAAEAFF. CDR3 nucleotide sequence: TGCAGTGCTGGAGGGGCAGCTGAAGCTTTCTTT.